Each of the 26 T cell receptor beta chains below was sequenced from the same sample in a study of blood T cell repertoires in COVID-19. Clones were sequenced by immunoSEQ multiplex PCR, and TCRdb holds only the in-frame ones, with some missing. The sample holds a few hundred thousand clones, approximately 88% seen once. Sequenced material: peripheral blood. Receptors were obtained from a man aged 40-55 years with acute or convalescent COVID-19.

This sequence joins TRBV7-9 and TRBJ1-2; D is ambiguous. The CDR3 loop spans 17 amino acids. The V end lost 7 bases, the J end lost 4 bases, and 25 bases lay between the germline ends. Germline loops: CDR1 SEHNR, CDR2 FQNEAQ (reference sequence). CDR3: CASTQRRRGLIGYGYTF. Written as DNA, the CDR3 is TGTGCCAGCACCCAAAGGCGGCGGGGTTTAATCGGCTATGGCTACACCTTC.

The chain employs TRBV12-3 or TRBV12-4 and TRBJ2-3, with TRBD2 as a possible D gene (6 bases). The V end was cut by 7 bases, the J end by 7 bases, with 12 bases between. The CDR3 extends over 12 amino acids. CDR3: CASNRDSNTQYF. DNA of the CDR3: TGTGCCAGCAACCGGGACTCAAATACGCAGTATTTT.

Regarding this clone: Other DNA sequences within the sample encode an identical CDR3. V and J are TRBV7-9 and TRBJ2-2; maybe TRBD2 (5 bases). Germline CDR1 reads SEHNR; CDR2 reads FQNEAQ (reference sequence). The CDR3 has 14 amino acids. V lost 3 bases, J lost 6 bases, and 11 bases lay in between. CDR3 region: CASSLDSPPGELFF. The CDR3 nucleotides are TGTGCCAGCAGCTTGGACTCGCCGCCCGGGGAGCTGTTTTTT.

This chain connects TRBV4-1 to TRBJ1-2; D is uncertain. The CDR3 has 15 residues. Germline CDR1 MGHRA, CDR2 YSYEKL. V lost 4 bases to trimming and J lost 0 bases, with 12 bases between them. The CDR3 sequence is CASSPVGKANYGYTF. DNA for the CDR3: TGCGCCAGCAGCCCGGTCGGGAAAGCTAACTATGGCTACACCTTC.

V and J are TRBV5-1 and TRBJ1-5; D not resolved. Germline CDR1 is SGHRS and CDR2 is YFSETQ. The CDR3 has 15 amino acids. V shed 4 bases and J shed 2 bases, with 13 bases lying between them. In nucleotides, the CDR3 is TGCGCCAGCAGCATTGGACCGGAGGGCAATCAGCCCCAGCATTTT. Translated: CASSIGPEGNQPQHF.

This clone came up a few times. The chain has TRBV6-2 or TRBV6-3 and TRBJ1-5; TRBD1 agrees at 7 bases. Germline V gives CDR1 MNHEY, CDR2 SVGEGT. The trim removed 5 bases at V and 8 bases at J, leaving 12 bases unmatched. CDR3 size: 15 residues. The CDR3 nucleotides are TGTGCCAGCAGTCGGTCGGGACAGCGATTCGAGCCCCAGCATTTT. This encodes CASSRSGQRFEPQHF.

The rearrangement joins TRBV7-3 to TRBJ1-2; a possible D gene is TRBD1 (5 bases). Per the germline V gene, CDR1 is SGHTA and CDR2 is FQGTGA. The V end lost 2 bases, the J end lost 8 bases, and 15 bases lay between the germline ends. This CDR3 comprises 14 residues. In DNA form, the CDR3 reads TGTGCCAGCAGCTTATCCCCAGGGTCACAAGGCTACACCTTC. Protein product: CASSLSPGSQGYTF.

The rearrangement joins TRBV6-2 or TRBV6-3 to TRBJ1-5; D uncertain. The CDR3 is made up of 16 amino acids. CDR1 is MNHEY and CDR2 is SVGEGT in the germline V gene. Between the trimmed V and J ends, which lost 2 bases and 2 bases, there was a span of 13 bases. The CDR3 nucleotides read TGTGCCAGCAGTTACAGCCCGGGTCTGGGCAATCAGCCCCAGCATTTT. Translating gives CASSYSPGLGNQPQHF.

The V gene is TRBV29-1, the J gene TRBJ1-6; D perhaps matches TRBD1 (5 bases). The CDR3 is 13 residues long. Germline CDR1 is SQVTM and CDR2 is ANQGSEA. With 6 bases removed from V and 5 bases from J, the gap between germline ends came to 11 bases. This chain's CDR3 is CSVADRDNSPLHF. The CDR3 region has the DNA TGCAGCGTCGCCGACAGAGATAATTCACCCCTCCACTTT.

The rearrangement joins TRBV15 to TRBJ2-7, with D maybe TRBD1 (6 bases). The germline V gene encodes CDR1 LNHNV and CDR2 YYDKDF (reference sequence). This CDR3 has 16 amino acids. The V gene lost 0 bases and the J gene lost 2 bases, with 14 bases spanning the gap. This chain's CDR3 is CATSRDLSRGTYEQYF. In nucleotides, the CDR3 is TGTGCCACCAGCAGAGATCTTAGCAGGGGCACCTACGAGCAGTACTTC. Full variable domain (missing parts from reference TRBV15 and TRBJ2-7): DAMVIQNPRYQVTQFGKPVTLSCSQTLNHNVMYWYQQKSSQAPKLLFHYYDKDFNNEADTPDNFQSRRPNTSFCFLDIRSPGLGDTAMYLCATSRDLSRGTYEQYFGPGTRLTVT.

CDR3 DNA sequence: TGTGCCAGCTCACTCATCCGGGACAGGGATGGCTACACCTTC. This gives the protein CASSLIRDRDGYTF. The chain joins TRBV18 to TRBJ1-2, with 9 bases aligning to TRBD1. The CDR3 contains 14 residues. V lost 4 bases to trimming and J lost 6 bases; unmatched junction nucleotides: 6. Germline V gene sequence: CDR1 KGHSH, CDR2 LQKENI. Looking up the rest from reference TRBV18 and TRBJ1-2 gives the full variable domain: NAGVMQNPRHLVRRRGQEARLRCSPMKGHSHVYWYRQLPEEGLKFMVYLQKENIIDESGMPKERFSAEFPKEGPSILRIQQVVRGDSAAYFCASSLIRDRDGYTFGSGTRLTVV.

The V and J genes are TRBV28 and TRBJ1-6, with D hard to call. Germline V gene data show CDR1 as MDHEN and CDR2 as SYDVKM. CDR3 length: 14 amino acids. The V end was cut by 7 bases, the J end by 7 bases, with 14 bases between. CDR3 in amino acids: CASNTRSGNSPLHF. CDR3 sequence (DNA): TGTGCCAGCAATACTAGGTCCGGAAATTCACCCCTCCACTTT.

The gene calls are TRBV5-6 and TRBJ2-7; the match to TRBD1 covers 10 bases. V shed 4 bases and J 0 bases; nucleotides not matched to a gene: 4. Germline V gives CDR1 SGHDT, CDR2 YYEEEE. This CDR3 region has 15 residues. The CDR3 DNA reads TGTGCCAGCAGCGCGGGACAGGGGAGCTCCTACGAGCAGTACTTC. Its translation: CASSAGQGSSYEQYF.

The gene calls are TRBV5-1 and TRBJ1-2; D not resolved. The V end lost 4 bases, the J end lost 8 bases, and 18 bases lay between the germline ends. This CDR3 is built from 14 residues. Germline CDR1 is SGHRS and CDR2 is YFSETQ. This CDR3 reads CASSDREIPRGYTF. The CDR3, as DNA: TGCGCCAGCAGCGACCGGGAGATACCGCGGGGCTACACCTTC.

The chain is built from TRBV9 and TRBJ2-1; 8 nucleotides align to TRBD2. Germline V gene sequence: CDR1 SGDLS, CDR2 YYNGEE. The CDR3 runs 17 residues. J lost 7 bases, V lost 4 bases, and 16 bases had no gene match. The CDR3 DNA follows: TGTGCCAGCAGCTCTCGTCTGGGTAGCGGGGTTGGAAATGAGCAGTTCTTC. Protein: CASSSRLGSGVGNEQFF. Combining the CDR3 with reference TRBV9 and TRBJ2-1 gives the whole variable domain DSGVTQTPKHLITATGQRVTLRCSPRSGDLSVYWYQQSLDQGLQFLIQYYNGEERAKGNILERFSAQQFPDLHSELNLSSLELGDSALYFCASSSRLGSGVGNEQFFGPGTRLTVL.

The V call is TRBV18, the J call TRBJ2-1; 10 nucleotides match TRBD1. The V gene end was trimmed by 3 bases and the J gene end by 9 bases; junction bases not matched to a gene: 5. The V gene's germline CDR1 is KGHSH and CDR2 LQKENI. CDR3 size: 14 residues. The chain's CDR3 is CASSPTGGSGEQFF. Here the CDR3 DNA reads TGTGCCAGCTCACCGACAGGGGGCTCGGGTGAGCAGTTCTTC.

The chain uses TRBV27 and TRBJ2-5, with 13 bases matching TRBD2. This CDR3 contains 15 residues. J gave up 5 bases and V 10 bases, and 10 bases lay outside the gene matches. Germline CDR1 reads MNHEY; CDR2 reads SMNVEV (reference sequence). The CDR3 coding sequence is TGTGCCACCTCACTAGCGGGAGGGCCGGGGGAGACCCAGTACTTC. It translates to CATSLAGGPGETQYF.

The chain couples TRBV12-3 or TRBV12-4 to TRBJ1-1; the D is unclear. The CDR3 is made up of 11 amino acids. V lost 3 bases, J lost 6 bases, and 5 bases lay in between. The CDR3 DNA reads as TGTGCCAGCAGTTTTACGGCTGAAGCTTTCTTT. Protein: CASSFTAEAFF.

The DNA of the CDR3 is TGTGCCAGCAGCTATACGACAGGGGCTTGGACTGAAGCTTTCTTT. This encodes CASSYTTGAWTEAFF. This chain links TRBV7-9 with TRBJ1-1; 8 nucleotides align to TRBD1. Germline CDR1 is SEHNR and CDR2 is FQNEAQ (reference sequence). Trimming cost V 4 bases and J 5 bases; bases outside gene matches: 9. The CDR3 consists of 15 residues.

This clone was detected a few times. The rearrangement links TRBV29-1 to TRBJ1-1; the D is unclear. Germline CDR1 and CDR2: SQVTM and ANQGSEA. The CDR3 loop spans 12 amino acids. Trimming stripped 4 bases from V and 4 bases from J, with 10 bases between. CDR3 nucleotides: TGCAGCGTTGGTAGCGGCGGCACTGAAGCTTTCTTT. Encoded protein: CSVGSGGTEAFF.

J is TRBJ2-7 and V is TRBV5-5, with 11 bases matching TRBD1. The V gene's germline CDR1 is SGHKS and CDR2 YYEKEE (reference sequence). The CDR3 sequence is 14 residues long. Trimming removed 4 bases from V and 3 bases from J; junction bases left unmatched: 3. The CDR3 DNA reads as TGTGCCAGCAGCGGCGGGACAGGGGGCTACGAGCAGTACTTC. It is translated as CASSGGTGGYEQYF. The full variable domain, rest sourced from reference TRBV5-5 and TRBJ2-7, is DAGVTQSPTHLIKTRGQQVTLRCSPISGHKSVSWYQQVLGQGPQFIFQYYEKEERGRGNFPDRFSARQFPNYSSELNVNALLLGDSALYLCASSGGTGGYEQYFGPGTRLTVT.

This chain connects TRBV5-1 to TRBJ1-3, with a possible D match to TRBD1 (6 bases). Per the germline V gene, CDR1 is SGHRS and CDR2 is YFSETQ. The CDR3 loop spans 12 amino acids. V was trimmed by 6 bases and J by 4 bases, leaving 8 bases between them. DNA of the CDR3: TGCGCCAGCACAGGGGAAGGAAACACCATATATTTT. This translates into CASTGEGNTIYF.

The chain joins TRBV19 to TRBJ1-5; 7 nucleotides align to TRBD1. V shed 5 bases, J shed 0 bases, and the junction held 7 bases outside the gene matches. Looked up from germline, CDR1 is LNHDA and CDR2 is SQIVND (reference sequence). The CDR3 contains 16 residues. The CDR3 DNA sequence: TGTGCCAGTAGTCTTCAGGACAGGTATAGCAATCAGCCCCAGCATTTT. Its translation is CASSLQDRYSNQPQHF.

The J gene is TRBJ1-1, the V gene TRBV12-3 or TRBV12-4; D gene uncertain. The CDR3 has 12 residues. The germline V and J ends were trimmed by 1 base and 6 bases, with 6 bases remaining between them. CDR3 amino acids: CASSLVQSEAFF. CDR3 bases: TGTGCCAGCAGTTTAGTTCAGTCTGAAGCTTTCTTT.

CDR3 region: CASSARDRRRETQYF. The CDR3 DNA sequence: TGTGCCAGCAGCGCTCGGGACAGGAGGAGGGAGACCCAGTACTTC. The chain links TRBV9 to TRBJ2-5, with TRBD1 matching over 8 bases. The CDR3 sequence is 15 residues long. V dropped 3 bases and J dropped 5; count of bases not matched to a gene: 9. CDR1 and CDR2 from the germline V gene are SGDLS and YYNGEE.

The V gene is TRBV6-1, the J gene TRBJ1-5; TRBD1 matches at 9 bases. Unmatched junction bases numbered 14, after V lost 4 bases and J lost 7 bases. CDR1 and CDR2 from the germline V gene are MNHNS and SASEGT. The CDR3 runs to 17 residues. DNA of the CDR3: TGTGCCAGCAGTGGCCCGATGAGGGACAGGGTCAGGCAGCCCCAGCATTTT. This gives the protein CASSGPMRDRVRQPQHF.